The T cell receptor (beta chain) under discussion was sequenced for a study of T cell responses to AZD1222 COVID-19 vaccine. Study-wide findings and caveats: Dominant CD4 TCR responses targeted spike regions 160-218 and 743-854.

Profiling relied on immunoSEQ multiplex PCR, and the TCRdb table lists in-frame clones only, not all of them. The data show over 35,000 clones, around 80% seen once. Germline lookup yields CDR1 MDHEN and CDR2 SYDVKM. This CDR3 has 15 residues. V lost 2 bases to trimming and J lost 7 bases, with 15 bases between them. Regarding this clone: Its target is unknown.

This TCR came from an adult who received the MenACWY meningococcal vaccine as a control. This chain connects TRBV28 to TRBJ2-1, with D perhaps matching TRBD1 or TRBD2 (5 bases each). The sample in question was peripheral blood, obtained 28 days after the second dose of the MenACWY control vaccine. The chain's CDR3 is CASSLPGTGPNEQFF. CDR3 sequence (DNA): TGTGCCAGCAGTTTACCTGGGACCGGGCCTAATGAGCAGTTCTTC.